This entry is about one TCR beta chain. What it binds is not known. TCRdb keeps only in-frame clones here, not all; method: immunoSEQ multiplex PCR. The sample consists of 150,000 or so clones, 94% of them appearing once. This entry is derived from a study of T cell responses to AZD1222 COVID-19 vaccine. Overall study findings and caveats: Per reports, nearly half of all spike-specific TCRs target regions that are unmutated in variants. Donor demographics were predominantly white British with a female majority; clonal diversity may be underestimated.

This specimen consisted of peripheral blood, obtained 28 days after the second AZD1222 dose. This TCR came from an adult who received the AZD1222 COVID-19 vaccine.

This CDR3 is CASSLGIQDTQYF. Written as DNA, the CDR3 is TGTGCCAGCTCCCTTGGGATTCAAGATACGCAGTATTTT. This chain uses TRBV18 with TRBJ2-3, with no clear D. Germline CDR1 KGHSH, CDR2 LQKENI. This CDR3 spans 13 amino acids. Trimming left V 6 bases short and J 5 bases short, with 12 bases between.